This TCR beta chain comes out of a study of cytomegalovirus exposure and HLA in healthy donors. General study findings and limits: TCR beta sequences reportedly predicted most subjects' HLA-A and HLA-B alleles accurately. Clonal expansion, a later analysis showed, was greater in HLA-associated TCR beta chains than in equally common others. Because they were indistinguishable, some V segments, including TRBV6-2 and TRBV6-3, were excluded.

Primers for the PCR totalled 60 Vbeta and 13 Jbeta. The protocol was immunoSEQ multiplex PCR, while the TCRdb copy is restricted to in-frame clones and leaves out a portion. The data show under 200,000 clones, less than 85% seen once. As regards this clone: Its target is unknown.

The germline CDR1 and CDR2 sequences are SGHAT and FQNNGV. CDR3 size: 13 residues. V was cut by 4 bases and J by 3 bases, with 10 bases left in between. Sequencing used PBMCs. The origin of this receptor is a male donor in good health and CMV-seronegative. The V gene is TRBV11-2, the J gene TRBJ2-7; D is possibly TRBD2 (5 bases). The CDR3 region is CASSSEGRYEQYF. The CDR3 region has the DNA TGTGCCAGCAGCTCCGAGGGTCGCTACGAGCAGTACTTC. The variable domain in full, completed from reference TRBV11-2 and TRBJ2-7, reads EAGVAQSPRYKIIEKRQSVAFWCNPISGHATLYWYQQILGQGPKLLIQFQNNGVVDDSQLPKDRFSAERLKGVDSTLKIQPAKLEDSAVYLCASSSEGRYEQYFGPGTRLTVT.